This TCR beta chain was profiled in a study of blood T cell repertoires in COVID-19. TCRdb's copy holds only in-frame clones and misses some; the assay was immunoSEQ multiplex PCR. The sample lists 320,000 or so clones, about 88% occurring once. Trimming stripped 3 bases from V and 7 bases from J, with 10 bases between. Germline values: CDR1 MNHEY, CDR2 SMNVEV (reference sequence). CDR3 size: 14 residues. Recruitment covered under 25 US areas and drew participants whose ages spanned roughly 18 to 89 years. This clonotype was obtained from a woman aged 30 to 39 who had recovered from COVID-19. The chain recombines TRBV27 with TRBJ1-6, with D perhaps matching TRBD1 (5 bases). Material for sequencing was PBMCs or T cells enriched from blood (not recorded which). The CDR3 sequence: CASSLEQGNSPLHF. CDR3 coding DNA: TGTGCCAGCAGTTTGGAGCAGGGCAATTCACCCCTCCACTTT.